The rows below give T cell receptor beta chains drawn from one sample of a study of blood T cells in healthy people across ages. One entry per CDR3 protein results from TCRdb running MiXCR on the 5' RACE reads. The sample consists of about 1,600,000 distinct CDR3 sequences, approximately 42% of them appearing once. Sequenced material: blood. The receptors stem from a young woman in good health. CDR3s include the opening cysteine and the closing phenylalanine or tryptophan. D genes are given only for firm matches. Clone sizes are given selectively: once, few, many, or a class where the clone is expanded.

D	V	J	size	DNA	CDR3
TRBD2	TRBV27	TRBJ2-1	-	TGTGCCAGCAATAGGACTAGCGGGAAGGGCCATGAGCAGTTCTTC	CASNRTSGKGHEQFF
-	TRBV5-1	TRBJ1-2	few	TGCGCCAGCAGCTTATTACAGGGTCAGGACTATGGCTACACCTTC	CASSLLQGQDYGYTF
-	TRBV9	TRBJ2-1	few	TGTGCCAGCAGCGTGGCCAGCTCCTACAATGAGCAGTTCTTC	CASSVASSYNEQFF
-	TRBV11-2	TRBJ2-1	-	TGTGCCGGCAGCACCTACAATGAGCAGTTCTTC	CAGSTYNEQFF
-	TRBV20-1	TRBJ1-4	-	TGCAGTGCAGGGGTGAGCGAAAAACTGTTTTTT	CSAGVSEKLFF
TRBD2	TRBV5-1	TRBJ2-1	-	TGCGCCAGCAGCTTGGTAATAGCCGCGGGAGCCTACAATGAGCAGTTCTTC	CASSLVIAAGAYNEQFF
-	TRBV10-3	TRBJ2-3	-	TGTGCCATCAGTGGGGTCGGGCAGGGAAGGGCGACAGATACGCAGTATTTT	CAISGVGQGRATDTQYF
TRBD1	TRBV7-8	TRBJ1-2	-	TGTGCCAGCAGCGCGCAGCAGGGGGGGGGTCTCTATGGCTACACCTTC	CASSAQQGGGLYGYTF
-	TRBV6-4	TRBJ2-3	few	TGTGCCAGCTCGATTGGCTTTGGAGACACAGATACGCAGTATTTT	CASSIGFGDTDTQYF
TRBD1	TRBV5-1	TRBJ1-2	-	TGCGCCAGCAGCTTACTGACGGGACAGGGAGGCTACACCTTC	CASSLLTGQGGYTF
TRBD2	TRBV5-1	TRBJ2-7	few	TGCGCCAGCAGCCCGGCGCAGGGAGGGGTGAATGTGCAGTACTTC	CASSPAQGGVNVQYF
-	TRBV28	TRBJ2-5	-	TGTGCCAGCAGTGACTCAACCCGAGAGACCCAGTACTTC	CASSDSTRETQYF
-	TRBV29-1	TRBJ1-1	few	TGCAGCGTTGGAGTGAGTCAACGGGACACTGAAGCTTTCTTT	CSVGVSQRDTEAFF
TRBD2	TRBV6-2/TRBV6-3	TRBJ2-7	-	TGTGCCAGCAGACTGGGACTAGCGTTCCACGAGCAGTACTTC	CASRLGLAFHEQYF
-	TRBV6-2/TRBV6-3	TRBJ2-3	-	TGTGCCAGCAGTTTAAGGGCGGGGTCAGATACGCAGTATTTT	CASSLRAGSDTQYF
-	TRBV3-1	TRBJ2-5	-	TGTGCCAGCAGCCAAGACGGGCTGAAGGGGGAGCAGTACTTC	CASSQDGLKGEQYF
TRBD2	TRBV3-1	TRBJ2-1	once	TGTGCCAGCAGCCCACGAATGGTAGCGGGCTACCGGGAGAGTGAGCAGTTCTTC	CASSPRMVAGYRESEQFF
-	TRBV20-1	TRBJ1-6	-	TGCAGTGCTAGAGCCCTGCAGGACGATTCACCCCTCCACTTT	CSARALQDDSPLHF
TRBD2	TRBV3-1	TRBJ2-3	-	TGTGCCAGCAGCCAAGATTTATCGAAGGGCAAGGCGGGGGGGCCCGGAGATACGCAGTATTTT	CASSQDLSKGKAGGPGDTQYF
-	TRBV6-5	TRBJ2-1	-	TGTGCCAGCAGTGCGGACTCCCTTCTCGGTGCTGAGCAGTTCTTC	CASSADSLLGAEQFF
-	TRBV29-1	TRBJ2-5	few	TGCAGCGTAGCCGGGACGGTGGACCAAGAGACCCAGTACTTC	CSVAGTVDQETQYF
-	TRBV2	TRBJ1-1	-	TGTGCCAGCAGTGAAGCCAGTGCAGCTTTCTTT	CASSEASAAFF
TRBD2	TRBV7-2	TRBJ2-3	few	TGTGCCAGCAGCCGGCAAGCGGGGAGCACAGATACGCAGTATTTT	CASSRQAGSTDTQYF
-	TRBV5-1	TRBJ2-5	-	TGCGCCAGCAGCTTGGTCCGCGCCAGGCAAGAGACCCAGTACTTC	CASSLVRARQETQYF
-	TRBV29-1	TRBJ1-2	-	TGCAGCGTCGGGCCGGACGCCCCTAACTATGGCTACACCTTC	CSVGPDAPNYGYTF
-	TRBV6-5	TRBJ2-5	-	TGTGCCAGCGGTAGGGGAGTAATTTTAGAGACCCAGTACTTC	CASGRGVILETQYF
-	TRBV15	TRBJ2-1	-	TGTGCCACCAGCAGGGGGAAGAATGAGCAGTTCTTC	CATSRGKNEQFF
-	TRBV9	TRBJ1-4	few	TGTGCCAGCAGCGCCCTGCCTGGGGTGGGTGAAAAACTGTTTTTT	CASSALPGVGEKLFF
-	TRBV20-1	TRBJ2-6	-	TGCAGTGCTCGGAGGGACTCTGGGGCCAACGTCCTGACTTTC	CSARRDSGANVLTF
-	TRBV27	TRBJ2-7	few	TGTGCCAGCAGCTATCAAGGGGTTAGCTACGAGCAGTACTTC	CASSYQGVSYEQYF
TRBD2	TRBV27	TRBJ2-2	many	TGTGCCAGCAGTTTACTAGCGGGGGGGCACGGGGAGCTGTTTTTT	CASSLLAGGHGELFF
TRBD2	TRBV20-1	TRBJ2-3	-	TGCAGTGCTAGAGATACCCTAGCGGGGGGTCGCGGGCCGCAGTATTTT	CSARDTLAGGRGPQYF
-	TRBV20-1	TRBJ2-7	-	TGCAGTGCTGCCCAACCCCAGGGAGTCGAGCAGTACTTC	CSAAQPQGVEQYF
-	TRBV20-1	TRBJ2-6	-	TGCAGTGCTAAACAGGGAACTGGGGCCAACGTCCAGACTTTC	CSAKQGTGANVQTF
-	TRBV18	TRBJ2-1	-	TGTGCCAGCTCCCCCCCGGGCCTAATCTACAATGAGCAGTTCTTC	CASSPPGLIYNEQFF
-	TRBV3-1	TRBJ2-5	-	TGTGCCAGCAGCCGCCTTCCCGGGGAAGGGGAGACCCAGTACTTC	CASSRLPGEGETQYF
TRBD1	TRBV14	TRBJ1-2	few	TGTGCCAGCGCTCAGACAGGGGTCTATGGCTACACCTTC	CASAQTGVYGYTF
-	TRBV15	TRBJ1-2	-	TGTGCCACCAGCAGCCAAGAAAACTATGGCTACACCTTC	CATSSQENYGYTF
-	TRBV10-3	TRBJ2-7	-	TGTGCCATCTCTGCCGGGGCGTCCTACGAGCAGTACTTC	CAISAGASYEQYF
TRBD1	TRBV4-1	TRBJ1-1	-	TGCGCCAGCAGCCAGTTTCCCGGGACAGAGAACACTGAAGCTTTCTTT	CASSQFPGTENTEAFF
TRBD2	TRBV25-1	TRBJ2-1	-	TGTGCCAGCAGTGAAAGGGCTAGCGGGACTGAGCAGTTCTTC	CASSERASGTEQFF
-	TRBV7-7	TRBJ2-3	-	TGTGCCAGCAGCTTAGGGGTAGCGGTCACAGATACGCAGTATTTT	CASSLGVAVTDTQYF
-	TRBV6-1	TRBJ2-1	-	TGTGCCAGCACCATGGACCGAGAGACGTCCTACAATGAGCAGTTCTTC	CASTMDRETSYNEQFF
-	TRBV4-2	TRBJ2-4	-	TGTGCCAGCAGCCAAGAGGACGGTCTAGCCAAAAACATTCAGTACTTC	CASSQEDGLAKNIQYF
-	TRBV6-5	TRBJ1-1	-	TGTGCCAGCATTGGGCTGAACACTGAAGCTTTCTTT	CASIGLNTEAFF
TRBD2	TRBV12-3/TRBV12-4	TRBJ2-1	-	TGTGCCAGCAGTTTACCGGGACTAGGGCAGTTCTTC	CASSLPGLGQFF
-	TRBV6-5	TRBJ2-5	-	TGTGCCAGCAGCCAAGGCCTATCTGAGGGAAGTGAGACCCAGTACTTC	CASSQGLSEGSETQYF
TRBD1	TRBV4-1	TRBJ2-1	-	TGCGCCAGCAGCCCGAGACAGGGGCCGCATGGGCAGTTCTTC	CASSPRQGPHGQFF
TRBD1	TRBV28	TRBJ1-5	few	TGTGCCAGCAGCCCTGGGACAGGGTCGACGGTTAGCAATCAGCCCCAGCATTTT	CASSPGTGSTVSNQPQHF